This TCR beta chain came from a study of blood T cell repertoires in COVID-19. Overall study context: Sources were T cells, B-cell-depleted T cells, or PBMCs; the material itself was cDNA or gDNA.

Produced via immunoSEQ multiplex PCR; TCRdb's table is partial and in-frame only. The table has under 450,000 clones, more than 70% seen once. CDR1 is SGHDT, CDR2 YYEEEE, per germline. This CDR3 spans 13 amino acids. Trimming stripped 4 bases from V and 2 bases from J, with 10 bases between. The TCR was taken from a woman between 45 and 60 years old with COVID-19, enrolled during active disease. The material sequenced was peripheral blood. This chain connects TRBV5-6 to TRBJ2-7, with a tentative D call TRBD1 (6 bases). CDR3 residues: CASSQGQPYEQYF. The DNA for the CDR3 is TGTGCCAGCAGCCAAGGACAGCCCTACGAGCAGTACTTC.